This T cell receptor (beta chain) was profiled in a study of cytomegalovirus exposure and HLA in healthy donors. The protocol was immunoSEQ multiplex PCR, while the TCRdb copy is restricted to in-frame clones and leaves out a portion. The sample comprises 95,000 to 150,000 clones, around nine tenths of which are singletons, and roughly 6% rests with the top ten. Study-wide results and limits: A classifier reportedly called cytomegalovirus status with high sensitivity and specificity. Researchers catalogued approximately 160 TCR beta chains as cytomegalovirus-associated.

With respect to this clone: The antigen remains unidentified.

Source material: PBMCs. The receptor comes from a woman younger than 35 in good health and CMV-seropositive.

The CDR3 coding sequence is TGTGCCAGCAGCCGTGGCCTTACCCAAGAGACCCAGTACTTC. Its protein product is CASSRGLTQETQYF. This chain links TRBV7-2 with TRBJ2-5; D gene ambiguous. This CDR3 spans 14 amino acids. Per germline, CDR1 SGHTA and CDR2 FQGNSA. Trimming stripped 5 bases from V and 1 base from J, with 11 bases between.